This record looks at one T cell receptor beta chain sequence and its context. Antigen unknown. The sample is drawn from a study of immune evolution from preneoplasia to lung adenocarcinoma. Study-wide points: Normal lung had highest clonality; later lesions appeared denser, more diverse.

Patient tissue came from resections in Japan or China, 2014–2017. H&E slides confirmed each diagnosis, reviewed by two pathologists independently. Measured with immunoSEQ multiplex PCR; TCRdb has only the in-frame clones, and not every one. The table has 11,000 to 15,000 clones, approximately 81% seen once. Germline V gene lookup returns CDR1 MNHEY and CDR2 SVGAGI. The CDR3 covers 15 residues. V dropped 5 bases and J dropped 5; count of bases not matched to a gene: 5. The source of this sequence is a person aged 70 to 80 with lung adenocarcinoma. This sequence joins TRBV6-5 and TRBJ1-6; 8 bases map to TRBD1. The material sequenced was FFPE minimally invasive lung adenocarcinoma tissue. The chain's CDR3 is CASSKDRADNSPLHF. The DNA of the CDR3 is TGTGCCAGCAGTAAGGACAGGGCGGATAATTCACCCCTCCACTTT.